The sequence of this T cell receptor (beta chain) was determined in a study of T cell repertoires in cytomegalovirus infection. This clonotype was found many times. Its cognate antigen is unknown. This CDR3 has 18 amino acids. Germline lookup yields CDR1 SGHVS and CDR2 FNYEAQ. Deletions cut 1 base from V and 2 bases from J, with 19 bases between. MiXCR was run by TCRdb on the reads, yielding one entry per CDR3 protein. The table has 750,000 to 950,000 distinct CDR3 sequences, roughly 29% seen once. Sequences were derived from cultured CD8+ T cells from PBMCs, sampled from culture after CMV antigen stimulation. This receptor was obtained from a human donor in good health (CMV status not recorded). Some clones in this sample may be carry-over from other donors' samples. The chain joins TRBV7-6 to TRBJ2-3; the D gene could be TRBD1 or TRBD2 (6 bases each). In DNA, the CDR3 is TGTGCCAGCAGCTTAGAAGGTCGGCGGGACACTATCACAGATACGCAGTATTTT. This gives the protein CASSLEGRRDTITDTQYF.